The clone carrying this T cell receptor (beta chain) has more than one count but fewer than ten. Its target is unknown. Every donor provided one heparinised blood draw, which averaged approximately 120 mL. This specimen comes from a study of beta chain features in type 1 diabetes. Study details: Age and gender were similar between patients and healthy donors, as were cell yields. Overall study findings and caveats: Among patients with Type 1 diabetes, TCRB CDR3s were moderately but significantly shorter in every one of the four CD4+ subsets. cDNA-based reads could over-represent cells with high TCR expression. Patients' naive, central memory and regulatory TCRB repertoires appeared more alike than those of healthy donors.

V lost 0 bases to trimming and J lost 2 bases, with 9 bases between them. Germline CDR1 and CDR2: SGHDN and FVKESK. There are 15 residues in the CDR3. What was sequenced were expressed TCRB transcripts, since all of the isolated RNA had been reverse transcribed. The repertoire was sequenced with immunoSEQ multiplex PCR; TCRdb's copy has only in-frame clones and lacks some. The sample lists about 340,000 clones; around 9% were seen once. Sequenced material: central memory CD4+ T cells from blood. The clonotype originates from a young man with type 1 diabetes. The chain links TRBV14 to TRBJ2-3; D remains ambiguous. For the CDR3, the DNA is TGTGCCAGCAGCCAAGATTTCGGTTCCACAGATACGCAGTATTTT. Encoded protein: CASSQDFGSTDTQYF.